The rows below give T cell receptor beta chains drawn from one sample of a study of T cell responses to AZD1222 COVID-19 vaccine. Assay: immunoSEQ multiplex PCR; the TCRdb copy retains only in-frame clones and omits some. Among around 120,000 clones listed, approximately 88% were seen once. Sequencing was performed on peripheral blood, taken on day 0 of MenACWY control vaccination. These TCRs come from an adult in good health. CDR3s include the opening cysteine and the closing phenylalanine or tryptophan. Fields, in order: D gene, V gene, clone size, J gene, CDR3 protein, CDR3 DNA. The D gene is left open where the match is weak. Some rows mark clone size as missing; the rest say once, few, many or name a class of expanded clone.

NA,TRBV7-9,NA,TRBJ1-3,CASSSREANSGNTIYF,TGTGCCAGCAGCTCTCGAGAAGCCAACTCTGGAAACACCATATATTTT
NA,TRBV6-1,NA,TRBJ1-1,CASSEFQGRNTEAFF,TGTGCCAGCAGTGAATTTCAGGGAAGGAACACTGAAGCTTTCTTT
TRBD2,TRBV11-2,NA,TRBJ2-7,CASSLAGGTYEQYF,TGTGCCAGCAGCTTAGCGGGAGGGACCTACGAGCAGTACTTC
TRBD2,TRBV5-1,NA,TRBJ2-2,CASSFEAGVTGELFF,TGCGCCAGCAGCTTTGAAGCGGGAGTGACCGGGGAGCTGTTTTTT
TRBD1,TRBV27,NA,TRBJ1-2,CASTGQGVAGYTF,TGTGCCAGCACCGGACAGGGGGTGGCTGGCTACACCTTC
NA,TRBV29-1,NA,TRBJ2-1,CSAHLGRYNEQFF,TGCAGCGCACACCTTGGGAGATACAATGAGCAGTTCTTC
NA,TRBV29-1,NA,TRBJ1-2,CSVGADYGYTF,TGCAGCGTTGGAGCCGACTATGGCTACACCTTC
TRBD2,TRBV5-5,NA,TRBJ2-7,CASSPGTSPYEQYF,TGTGCCAGCAGCCCCGGGACTAGTCCCTACGAGCAGTACTTC
NA,TRBV1,NA,TRBJ2-3,CTSSQDSAGRISTDTQYF,TGCACCAGCAGCCAAGACTCAGCGGGGAGAATTAGCACAGATACGCAGTATTTT
NA,TRBV30,NA,TRBJ1-1,CAWSRDIGTEAFF,TGTGCCTGGAGCCGGGACATTGGGACTGAAGCTTTCTTT
NA,TRBV27,once,TRBJ1-3,CASSLSRGLGNTIYF,TGTGCCAGCAGTTTATCGCGGGGTTTAGGAAACACCATATATTTT
NA,TRBV12-3/TRBV12-4,NA,TRBJ2-7,CASSFDKAYEQYF,TGTGCCAGCAGTTTCGACAAGGCCTACGAGCAGTACTTC
NA,TRBV3-1/TRBV3-2,NA,TRBJ2-3,CASSPRKIYADTQYF,TGTGCCAGCAGCCCCCGGAAGATATACGCAGATACGCAGTATTTT
TRBD2,TRBV4-1,NA,TRBJ2-1,CASSPRTSGTYNEQFF,TGCGCCAGCAGCCCACGGACTAGCGGGACTTACAATGAGCAGTTCTTC
TRBD2,TRBV27,NA,TRBJ2-1,CASSSVKLLARGTDEQFF,TGTGCCAGCAGTTCGGTCAAACTCCTAGCGCGGGGGACCGATGAGCAGTTCTTC
TRBD2,TRBV28,NA,TRBJ2-1,CASSSTIFELAGGPNEQFF,TGTGCCAGCAGTTCCACAATCTTCGAACTAGCGGGAGGGCCCAATGAGCAGTTCTTC
NA,TRBV2,NA,TRBJ1-1,CASSERLGGSEAFF,TGTGCCAGCAGTGAACGGTTAGGGGGATCTGAAGCTTTCTTT